The 30 T cell receptor beta chains below all came from one sample that was sequenced in a study of OX40 agonist ivuxolimab in advanced cancers. Produced via immunoSEQ multiplex PCR; TCRdb's table is partial and in-frame only. The profile covers 60,000 or so clones, with under 90% appearing a single time and around 2.1% taken by the ten largest. The source was CD4+ or CD8+ T cells sorted from blood, collected in a trial of the OX40 agonist ivuxolimab. The receptors stem from an adult with an advanced solid tumor such as melanoma, head and neck, liver or kidney cancer.

The chain combines TRBV6-6 with TRBJ2-7; 11 bases line up with TRBD2. Germline assignment: CDR1 MNHNY and CDR2 SVGAGI (reference sequence). The CDR3 totals 14 residues. V dropped 7 bases and J dropped 5; count of bases not matched to a gene: 7. In nucleotides, the CDR3 is TGTGCCAGCACCCTGACTAGCGGGGCCCACGAGCAGTACTTC. This encodes CASTLTSGAHEQYF.

This clone was detected once. The chain uses TRBV5-4 and TRBJ2-3, with D tentatively TRBD2 (5 bases). The CDR3 contains 16 residues. Germline V gene data show CDR1 as SGHNT and CDR2 as YYREEE (reference sequence). V was cut by 3 bases and J by 0 bases, with 14 bases left in between. In DNA, the CDR3 is TGTGCCAGCAGCTGGGCCGGACTTGAGAGCACAGATACGCAGTATTTT. This sequence encodes CASSWAGLESTDTQYF.

The CDR3 DNA follows: TGTGCCAGCAGTGACTCGTTTTCCCGGACAGGGGAAGGCTACACCTTC. This sequence encodes CASSDSFSRTGEGYTF. This chain links TRBV6-4 with TRBJ1-2; TRBD1 matches at 9 bases. The V segment lost 0 bases and the J segment 8 bases; nucleotides outside the gene matches: 10. Per the germline V gene, CDR1 is MRHNA and CDR2 is SNTAGT. CDR3 length: 16 residues.

Remarks on this clone: One junction end does not reproduce the germline sequence, and a read error may be involved. Different DNA sequences within this sample yield the same CDR3. The chain couples TRBV18 to TRBJ2-5, with a possible D match to TRBD1 (5 bases). CDR3 length: 13 residues. Germline-derived CDR1 and CDR2 are KGHSH and LQKENI. The CDR3 DNA is TGTGCCAGCTCATCAATCAGGGAAGAGACCCAATACTTC. It translates to CASSSIREETQYF.

For the CDR3, the DNA is TGTGCCAGCAGTGCCCGGGACAGGCTTAATTCACCCCTCCACTTT. Amino acids: CASSARDRLNSPLHF. The V gene is TRBV25-1, the J gene TRBJ1-6; 8 bases are shared with TRBD1. Trimming at V came to 4 bases and at J to 6 bases, leaving 5 bases not matched to a gene. Per germline, CDR1 MGHDK and CDR2 SYGVNS. CDR3 length equals 15 residues.

A single count supports this clone. V and J are TRBV6-1 and TRBJ1-5, with D hard to call. V was cut by 1 base and J by 5 bases, with 9 bases left in between. The CDR3 is 14 amino acids. Germline CDR1 MNHNS, CDR2 SASEGT. The CDR3 here is CASSEETVDQPQHF. CDR3 sequence (DNA): TGTGCCAGCAGTGAAGAAACAGTCGATCAGCCCCAGCATTTT.

This clone was observed a few times. The J gene is TRBJ1-5, the V gene TRBV15; D perhaps matches TRBD1 (6 bases). Germline CDR1 is LNHNV and CDR2 is YYDKDF (reference sequence). V was cut by 5 bases and J by 3 bases, with 8 bases left in between. The CDR3 spans 13 residues. CDR3 DNA: TGTGCCACCAGCGGACAGCACAATCAGCCCCAGCATTTT. Translating it yields CATSGQHNQPQHF.

V is TRBV2 and J is TRBJ1-4; TRBD1 is a possible D gene (5 bases). Per the germline V gene, CDR1 is SNHLY and CDR2 is FYNNEI. The CDR3 covers 16 residues. Trimming cost V 1 base and J 5 bases, with 14 bases left between them. The CDR3 DNA follows: TGTGCCAGCAGTGAAGAAAAAGGGGCAGGGAATGAAAAACTGTTTTTT. Translating gives CASSEEKGAGNEKLFF.

The genes are TRBV23-1 and TRBJ2-5; D call uncertain. TRBV23-1 qualifies as an ORF whose function is uncertain. The V end was cut by 2 bases, the J end by 2 bases, with 6 bases between. The CDR3 is made up of 13 amino acids. The CDR3, as DNA: TGCGCCAGCAGTCAAACGCGGCAAGAGACCCAGTACTTC. It specifies CASSQTRQETQYF.

This chain joins TRBV30 and TRBJ2-5, with unresolved D. Trimming shortened V by 2 bases and J by 7 bases, and 14 bases separated the two germline ends. Germline-derived CDR1 and CDR2 are GTSNPN and SVGIG (reference sequence). This CDR3 is 13 amino acids long. CDR3 sequence (DNA): TGTGCCTGGAGTAAATCCGGGTCTGGGACCCAGTACTTC. This encodes CAWSKSGSGTQYF. Complete variable domain (other parts from reference TRBV30 and TRBJ2-5): SQTIHQWPATLVQPVGSPLSLECTVEGTSNPNLYWYRQAAGRGLQLLFYSVGIGQISSEVPQNLSASRPQDRQFILSSKKLLLSDSGFYLCAWSKSGSGTQYFGPGTRLLVL.

The chain combines TRBV5-5 with TRBJ2-7; no clear D gene. The CDR3 runs 13 residues. Between the trimmed V and J ends, which lost 4 bases and 3 bases, there was a span of 11 bases. The germline V gene has CDR1 SGHKS and CDR2 YYEKEE (reference sequence). The CDR3 spells CASSLAEYYEQYF. The CDR3 DNA reads as TGTGCCAGCAGCCTTGCGGAATACTACGAGCAGTACTTC.

The chain joins TRBV18 to TRBJ1-3; TRBD1 agrees at 9 bases. The trim removed 3 bases at V and 7 bases at J, leaving 13 bases unmatched. CDR1 and CDR2 (germline): KGHSH, LQKENI. The CDR3 has 17 residues. The CDR3 spells CASSPVPVGQGMNTIYF. The CDR3 DNA reads TGTGCCAGCTCACCTGTCCCCGTGGGACAGGGTATGAACACCATATATTTT. The full variable domain, its missing parts supplied by reference TRBV18 and TRBJ1-3, is NAGVMQNPRHLVRRRGQEARLRCSPMKGHSHVYWYRQLPEEGLKFMVYLQKENIIDESGMPKERFSAEFPKEGPSILRIQQVVRGDSAAYFCASSPVPVGQGMNTIYFGEGSWLTVV.

The J gene is TRBJ1-5, the V gene TRBV30; D gene unclear. Germline lookup yields CDR1 GTSNPN and CDR2 SVGIG (reference sequence). The CDR3 length is 14 residues. The V and J ends lost 1 base and 7 bases respectively, with 14 bases between them. CDR3 amino acids: CAWSASFISQPQHF. CDR3 nucleotides: TGTGCCTGGAGTGCGTCATTTATCAGCCAGCCCCAGCATTTT.

The chain couples TRBV5-1 to TRBJ1-1; weak D call: TRBD1 (6 bases). Trimming shortened V by 0 bases and J by 6 bases, and 12 bases separated the two germline ends. Germline V CDR1 and CDR2: SGHRS, YFSETQ. The CDR3 has 14 amino acids. The CDR3 reads CASSLVGGSAEAFF. The DNA for the CDR3 is TGCGCCAGCAGCTTGGTGGGGGGCAGCGCTGAAGCTTTCTTT.

The chain combines TRBV7-8 with TRBJ2-6; no clear D gene. V lost 4 bases to trimming and J lost 4 bases, with 2 bases between them. Germline V CDR1 and CDR2: SGHVS, FQNEAQ. This CDR3 region has 12 residues. The CDR3 protein is CASSYGANVLTF. The CDR3 DNA reads TGTGCCAGCAGCTACGGGGCCAACGTCCTGACTTTC.

The chain combines TRBV7-2 with TRBJ1-5; possible D gene TRBD1, 5 bases. Trimming took 5 bases from V and 2 from J, leaving 13 bases between them. The CDR3 covers 15 residues. CDR1 is SGHTA, CDR2 FQGNSA, per germline. CDR3 in DNA: TGTGCCAGCAGCCCGGCGAGGGGTCGCAATCAGCCCCAGCATTTT. Translation: CASSPARGRNQPQHF.

The gene calls are TRBV7-8 and TRBJ1-2; 9 bases fit TRBD1. The germline V gene has CDR1 SGHVS and CDR2 FQNEAQ. CDR3 length equals 13 residues. J was trimmed by 12 bases and V by 5 bases; bases with no gene match: 10. This CDR3 is CASSPGTGRIHTF. For the CDR3, the DNA is TGTGCCAGCAGCCCCGGGACAGGGAGGATCCACACCTTC. Complete variable domain (other parts from reference TRBV7-8 and TRBJ1-2): GAGVSQSPRYKVAKRGQDVALRCDPISGHVSLFWYQQALGQGPEFLTYFQNEAQLDKSGLPSDRFFAERPEGSVSTLKIQRTQQEDSAVYLCASSPGTGRIHTFGSGTRLTVV.

This rearrangement joins TRBV2 to TRBJ2-3; D may be TRBD1 (6 bases). The CDR3 consists of 14 residues. Trimming cost V 5 bases and J 2 bases, with 11 bases left between them. CDR1 is SNHLY and CDR2 is FYNNEI in the germline V gene. The CDR3 nucleotides are TGTGCCAGCAGTCCGAGACAGGCCACAGATACGCAGTATTTT. Protein: CASSPRQATDTQYF.

This sequence joins TRBV28 and TRBJ1-6; 7 bases fit TRBD1. There are 15 residues in the CDR3. CDR1 is MDHEN and CDR2 is SYDVKM in the germline V gene. V shed 5 bases and J 10 bases; nucleotides not matched to a gene: 11. For the CDR3, the DNA is TGTGCCAGCAGTCGACAGGGAGGTATTAACTCACCCCTCCACTTT. Translation: CASSRQGGINSPLHF.

This chain connects TRBV5-4 to TRBJ2-5, with 10 bases identical to TRBD1. The V gene's germline CDR1 is SGHNT and CDR2 YYREEE (reference sequence). This CDR3 spans 14 amino acids. The trim removed 4 bases at V and 5 bases at J, leaving 5 bases unmatched. The CDR3 here is CASSGTGARETQYF. The CDR3 DNA reads as TGTGCCAGCAGCGGGACAGGGGCCAGGGAGACCCAGTACTTC.

The rearrangement joins TRBV10-2 to TRBJ2-7; D possibly uses TRBD1 or TRBD2 (7 bases each). This CDR3 is built from 15 residues. Germline loops: CDR1 WSHSY, CDR2 SAAADI. V was cut by 7 bases and J by 2 bases, with 18 bases left in between. The CDR3 protein is CASTLGGGMTYEQYF. The DNA for the CDR3 is TGCGCCAGCACTCTGGGAGGGGGCATGACCTACGAGCAGTACTTC.

V is TRBV5-1 and J is TRBJ2-7; 9 nucleotides align to TRBD2. The CDR3 runs 16 residues. Per germline, CDR1 SGHRS and CDR2 YFSETQ. V gave up 2 bases and J gave up 1 base; unmatched junction bases: 7. CDR3 nucleotides: TGCGCCAGCAGCTTATCGCCTAGCGGGACTTCCTACGAGCAGTACTTC. Protein sequence: CASSLSPSGTSYEQYF.

The chain is built from TRBV4-3 and TRBJ1-1, with 9 positions matching TRBD1. CDR3 length: 16 residues. Trimming cost V 1 base and J 3 bases; bases outside gene matches: 6. The germline V gene has CDR1 LGHNA and CDR2 YSLEER. CDR3 sequence reads: CASSQGTGGGYTEAFF. The CDR3 DNA is TGCGCCAGCAGCCAAGGAACAGGGGGCGGATACACTGAAGCTTTCTTT.

This chain connects TRBV5-6 to TRBJ1-5; perhaps TRBD1 as D (5 bases). Germline CDR1 and CDR2: SGHDT and YYEEEE. The V end lost 6 bases, the J end lost 2 bases, and 12 bases lay between the germline ends. This CDR3 is 14 amino acids long. CDR3 region: CASTRGGRNQPQHF. CDR3 coding DNA: TGTGCCAGCACCCGGGGCGGACGCAATCAGCCCCAGCATTTT.

The chain employs TRBV28 and TRBJ2-1; TRBD1 agrees at 7 bases. The length of the CDR3 is 16 residues. Germline CDR1 is MDHEN and CDR2 is SYDVKM. V trimming: 6 bases; J trimming: 0 bases; junction bases outside the gene matches: 8. CDR3 residues: CASSPPTGSSYNEQFF. The CDR3 DNA is TGTGCCAGCAGCCCTCCGACAGGGAGCTCCTACAATGAGCAGTTCTTC.

In nucleotides, the CDR3 is TGTGCCAGCGGAACCTCAGGGTTAACCGGGCCCCAGCATTTT. It translates to CASGTSGLTGPQHF. The chain combines TRBV6-5 with TRBJ1-5, with a weak D call TRBD1 (5 bases). The germline CDR1 and CDR2 sequences are MNHEY and SVGAGI. The CDR3 totals 14 residues. V dropped 8 bases and J dropped 9 bases, with 20 bases sitting between them.

The chain is built from TRBV30 and TRBJ2-5, with D unresolved. The CDR3 is made up of 13 amino acids. Trimming cost V 2 bases and J 0 bases, with 7 bases left between them. Germline V gives CDR1 GTSNPN, CDR2 SVGIG (reference sequence). The CDR3 loop reads CAWSRSYQETQYF. The CDR3 nucleotides read TGTGCCTGGAGTCGGTCGTACCAAGAGACCCAGTACTTC. Filled out from reference TRBV30 and TRBJ2-5, the complete variable domain reads SQTIHQWPATLVQPVGSPLSLECTVEGTSNPNLYWYRQAAGRGLQLLFYSVGIGQISSEVPQNLSASRPQDRQFILSSKKLLLSDSGFYLCAWSRSYQETQYFGPGTRLLVL.

This clone was observed a single time. J is TRBJ1-5 and V is TRBV28; 8 bases fit TRBD1. CDR3 size: 15 residues. Germline CDR1 and CDR2: MDHEN and SYDVKM. V gave up 7 bases and J gave up 4 bases; unmatched junction bases: 9. CDR3 sequence reads: CASNLRQGRNQPQHF. Written as DNA, the CDR3 is TGTGCCAGCAACCTTCGACAGGGGCGAAATCAGCCCCAGCATTTT.

The chain combines TRBV7-8 with TRBJ2-1; no clear D. The CDR3 loop spans 14 amino acids. The V gene's germline CDR1 is SGHVS and CDR2 FQNEAQ. V dropped 1 base and J dropped 8 bases, with 12 bases sitting between them. In nucleotides, the CDR3 is TGTGCCAGCAGCTTAGGACCCACTTTCGATGAGCAGTTCTTC. Amino acids: CASSLGPTFDEQFF.

V and J are TRBV18 and TRBJ2-1; D may be TRBD1 (6 bases). Trimming took 1 base from V and 0 from J, leaving 13 bases between them. The CDR3 contains 17 residues. Germline CDR1 and CDR2: KGHSH and LQKENI. The CDR3: CASSPLQGSSSYNEQFF. The DNA for the CDR3 is TGTGCCAGCTCACCACTACAGGGCTCCAGCTCCTACAATGAGCAGTTCTTC.